This T cell receptor (beta chain) was captured by sequencing in a study of blood T cell repertoires in COVID-19 (dated by TCRdb to about 2020). For context, the study as a whole: Samples covering the acute and convalescent phases of COVID-19 were provided by collaborators in the United States, Italy and Spain. The prospective study material was composed of cDNA or gDNA derived from T cells, B-cell-depleted T cells, or PBMCs. The repertoires were made available in a free public database intended to serve as a resource for research on the immune response to SARS-CoV-2. Samples came from the ongoing ImmuneRACE study (first 160 participants) plus 1,254 subjects from 6 global collaborators. Where available, HLA class I and class II types were taken from metadata supplied by the sample provider and were not determined by assay-based typing. Deeply sampled blood TCRbeta repertoires from subjects exposed to, actively infected with, or recovered from COVID-19 were included in the dataset. Sample metadata almost always included a de-identified subject ID, COVID-19 status, age in years and sex. What the authors observed across the whole study: How much clinical and demographic metadata was included differed by source and by participant, and the metadata was provided uncurated.

TCRbeta CDR3 regions were amplified from genomic DNA by means of the immunoSEQ Assay, a bias-controlled multiplex PCR. On the authors' methods: Nucleated cell counts per sample were estimated from amplification of reference gene primers within the assay. To quantify the absolute abundance of each unique TCRbeta CDR3 rearrangement, sequence reads were collapsed and filtered. For each sample, productive Simpson clonality was calculated as the square root of Simpson's diversity index across productive rearrangements. TCRdb holds this immuneACCESS table with in-frame rearrangements only. Some clones are missing; in checked studies, unresolved V genes explain under half, and the rest has no known cause. Clonal size and the V and J genes are those of that table, whereas D and trimming came from the DNA. The sample table contains roughly 220,000 clones; only one count was recorded for 80% to 90% of them. The ten largest clones add up to around 5.7% of the sample.

Collaborating institutions collected whole blood in K2EDTA tubes following their own protocols. Collaborator samples were shipped for TCRbeta analysis as frozen whole blood, isolated PBMCs, or DNA extracted from either sample type. Comment on this clone: It lacks a known antigen. No base quality values were provided; no much bigger clone lies one nucleotide off.

Per the germline V gene, KGHDR is the CDR1 and SFDVKD is the CDR2. The CDR3, cysteine through phenylalanine, is 18 amino acids long. CDR3 DNA only is kept here, 54 bases in frame from base 1. V and J are trimmed by 3 bases and 5 bases, and the gene matches miss 15 bases of the junction. This sequence was found in a man at least 80 years old with acute or convalescent COVID-19. Specimen: peripheral blood. Recombination joined TRBV24-1 with TRBJ2-5, and 9 junctional nucleotides match TRBD1. The DNA is as follows: TGTGCCACCAGTGATACAGGGGGCGATTGGATTCGAGGGGAGACCCAGTACTTC. Its amino acids are CATSDTGGDWIRGETQYF.